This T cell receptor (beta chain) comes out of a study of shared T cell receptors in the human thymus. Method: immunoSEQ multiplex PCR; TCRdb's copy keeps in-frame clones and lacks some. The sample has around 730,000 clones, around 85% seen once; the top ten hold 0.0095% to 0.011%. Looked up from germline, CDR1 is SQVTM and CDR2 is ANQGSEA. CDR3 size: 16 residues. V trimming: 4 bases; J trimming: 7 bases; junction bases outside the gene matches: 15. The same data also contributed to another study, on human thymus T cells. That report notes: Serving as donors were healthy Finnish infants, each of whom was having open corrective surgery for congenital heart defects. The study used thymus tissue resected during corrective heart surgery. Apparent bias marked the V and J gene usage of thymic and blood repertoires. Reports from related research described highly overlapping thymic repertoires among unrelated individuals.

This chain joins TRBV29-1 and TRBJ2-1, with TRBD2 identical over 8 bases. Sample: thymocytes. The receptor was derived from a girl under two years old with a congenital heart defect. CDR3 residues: CSVVGTLAVLANEQFF. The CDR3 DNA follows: TGCAGCGTTGTGGGGACACTAGCGGTTCTGGCGAATGAGCAGTTCTTC.